These 27 T cell receptor beta chains were all obtained from the same sample, sequenced in a study of shared clonotypes between healthy human individuals. TCRdb keeps only in-frame clones here, not all; method: immunoSEQ multiplex PCR. The table shows about 1.9 million clones, with roughly 95% occurring only once. Naive CD8 cells lacked CD45RO, underwent positive selection for CCR7 and left out terminally differentiated effector memory CD45RA+ cells. The material sequenced was naive CD8+ T cells from PBMCs. Source of these receptors: a man younger than 35 in good health. Some clones in this sample may be carry-over from other donors' samples.

The chain recombines TRBV4-1 with TRBJ1-1, with 9 nucleotides matching TRBD1. This CDR3 has 16 residues. J lost 5 bases, V lost 4 bases, and 11 bases had no gene match. Germline loops: CDR1 MGHRA, CDR2 YSYEKL. The CDR3 is CASSPLPGQGETEAFF. The DNA of the CDR3 is TGCGCCAGCAGCCCTCTTCCGGGACAGGGTGAAACTGAAGCTTTCTTT.

The rearrangement uses TRBV28 and TRBJ2-7, with D perhaps being TRBD1 or TRBD2 (5 bases each). V dropped 4 bases and J dropped 5 bases, with 24 bases sitting between them. Germline CDR1 is MDHEN and CDR2 is SYDVKM. The CDR3 runs to 17 residues. CDR3 DNA sequence: TGTGCCAGCAGTTCTACCTTGGGACCGAGGGAGTACCACGAGCAGTACTTC. Amino acid sequence: CASSSTLGPREYHEQYF.

The chain joins TRBV9 to TRBJ2-5; no clear D gene. Trimming shortened V by 0 bases and J by 2 bases, and 5 bases separated the two germline ends. The CDR3 length is 13 residues. Germline assignment: CDR1 SGDLS and CDR2 YYNGEE. The CDR3 DNA reads TGTGCCAGCAGCGTAGCGGAACAAGAGACCCAGTACTTC. It specifies CASSVAEQETQYF.

A few counts support this clone. The chain is built from TRBV28 and TRBJ1-1; no clear D gene. Per the germline V gene, CDR1 is MDHEN and CDR2 is SYDVKM. Between the trimmed V and J ends, which lost 4 bases and 2 bases, there was a span of 11 bases. This CDR3 has 14 residues. The CDR3 DNA is TGTGCCAGCAGTTCCCCAGAGACCAACACTGAAGCTTTCTTT. It encodes CASSSPETNTEAFF. Based on the CDR3 plus reference TRBV28 and TRBJ1-1, the full variable domain is DVKVTQSSRYLVKRTGEKVFLECVQDMDHENMFWYRQDPGLGLRLIYFSYDVKMKEKGDIPEGYSVSREKKERFSLILESASTNQTSMYLCASSSPETNTEAFFGQGTRLTVV.

J is TRBJ2-5 and V is TRBV4-2; 8 bases agree with TRBD1. CDR1 is LGHNA and CDR2 is YNFKEQ in the germline V gene. The CDR3 runs to 15 residues. Losses at the gene ends were 0 bases for V and 5 bases for J; bases not matched to a gene: 5. The CDR3 sequence: CASSQDRGLGETQYF. The CDR3 DNA follows: TGTGCCAGCAGCCAAGACAGGGGGCTAGGGGAGACCCAGTACTTC.

V usage is TRBV10-1 and J usage is TRBJ2-5, with no clear D. The V gene lost 3 bases and the J gene lost 5 bases, with 7 bases spanning the gap. There are 12 residues in the CDR3. Germline V gene sequence: CDR1 WNHNN, CDR2 SYGVQD (reference sequence). The CDR3 DNA follows: TGCGCCAGCAGTGATTCCGGGGAGACCCAGTACTTC. This sequence encodes CASSDSGETQYF.

This clone has a single count. Other DNA sequences in this sample translate to the same CDR3. This chain uses TRBV7-9 with TRBJ2-7; D gene unclear. CDR3 length equals 12 residues. Germline CDR1 reads SEHNR; CDR2 reads FQNEAQ (reference sequence). V gave up 0 bases and J gave up 5 bases, with 5 bases separating them. The CDR3: CASSLAVHEQYF. The CDR3 DNA reads as TGTGCCAGCAGCTTAGCCGTGCACGAGCAGTACTTC.

The chain employs TRBV9 and TRBJ2-2, with D tentatively TRBD1 (5 bases). Germline V gene lookup returns CDR1 SGDLS and CDR2 YYNGEE. The CDR3 is 16 amino acids. The V end was cut by 0 bases, the J end by 7 bases, with 16 bases between. CDR3 DNA: TGTGCCAGCAGCGTAGGGGCGTTGAACCAGGGCGGGGAGCTGTTTTTT. It is translated as CASSVGALNQGGELFF.

This clone was seen only once. The V gene is TRBV6-6, the J gene TRBJ2-7; 8 nucleotides match TRBD2. Germline-derived CDR1 and CDR2 are MNHNY and SVGAGI (reference sequence). This CDR3 is built from 13 residues. The J segment lost 7 bases and the V segment lost 0 bases, leaving 2 bases of the junction unmatched. The DNA for the CDR3 is TGTGCCAGCAGTTACTCAGGACTAGCTGAGCAGTACTTC. Its translation: CASSYSGLAEQYF.

The chain couples TRBV7-8 to TRBJ2-3; 7 nucleotides line up with TRBD1. This CDR3 is built from 19 residues. After removal of 5 bases from V and 0 bases from J, the junction contained 17 bases not matched to a gene. The V gene's germline CDR1 is SGHVS and CDR2 FQNEAQ. The CDR3 DNA reads as TGTGCCAGCAGCCTTCGGCGGCCCATCACAGGGGTCAGCACAGATACGCAGTATTTT. Translated: CASSLRRPITGVSTDTQYF.

This chain connects TRBV10-3 to TRBJ2-1, with 15 positions matching TRBD2. The V gene's germline CDR1 is ENHRY and CDR2 SYGVKD. V lost 8 bases, J lost 6 bases, and 8 bases stayed unmatched. This CDR3 spans 16 amino acids. This chain's CDR3 is CAICGLAGGLANEQFF. In DNA, the CDR3 is TGTGCCATCTGCGGACTAGCGGGAGGGTTGGCCAATGAGCAGTTCTTC.

The chain uses TRBV4-1 and TRBJ2-2; D assignment may be TRBD1 or TRBD2 (5 bases each). Germline V CDR1 and CDR2: MGHRA, YSYEKL. V shed 1 base and J shed 8 bases, with 14 bases lying between them. The CDR3 is made up of 15 amino acids. The CDR3 bases are TGCGCCAGCAGCCAAGTGGTCGGGGCACGGGGGGAGCTGTTTTTT. Translated, it gives CASSQVVGARGELFF.

The genes are TRBV7-3 and TRBJ1-1; 10 positions match TRBD1. CDR1 is SGHTA and CDR2 is FQGTGA in the germline V gene. The ends lost 4 bases at V and 2 bases at J; junction bases unmatched: 16. The CDR3 length is 19 residues. CDR3 DNA: TGTGCCAGCAGCTCAACCCCCGGGACAGGGGCCTCCCGAAACACTGAAGCTTTCTTT. It specifies CASSSTPGTGASRNTEAFF.

The chain has TRBV5-1 and TRBJ2-5; TRBD1 might be the D (5 bases). The CDR3 runs to 13 residues. V dropped 0 bases and J dropped 9 bases, with 12 bases sitting between them. Per the germline V gene, CDR1 is SGHRS and CDR2 is YFSETQ. The CDR3 DNA sequence: TGCGCCAGCAGCTTGGGAAGGGGCGAACCCCAGTACTTC. This codes for CASSLGRGEPQYF.

V usage is TRBV7-3 and J usage is TRBJ2-7, with D perhaps matching TRBD1 (6 bases). The length of the CDR3 is 14 residues. V shed 3 bases and J shed 0 bases, with 9 bases lying between them. Germline lookup yields CDR1 SGHTA and CDR2 FQGTGA. The CDR3 DNA reads TGTGCCAGCAGCTTGGGGGCAGGCTCCTACGAGCAGTACTTC. This codes for CASSLGAGSYEQYF.

The chain is built from TRBV6-5 and TRBJ1-2; 10 nucleotides match TRBD1. Trimming cost V 6 bases and J 4 bases; bases outside gene matches: 5. Germline CDR1 reads MNHEY; CDR2 reads SVGAGI. CDR3 length: 14 residues. The CDR3 sequence: CASSRGQGSYGYTF. In nucleotides, the CDR3 is TGTGCCAGCAGCAGGGGACAGGGGTCCTATGGCTACACCTTC.

This clone has a single count. The chain uses TRBV23-1 and TRBJ2-6; 7 bases line up with TRBD1. TRBV23-1 is marked as an open reading frame, function uncertain. The CDR3 length is 20 residues. With 1 base clipped from V and 1 base from J, the junction kept 13 bases outside the gene matches. The CDR3: CASSQFLGQKTRSGANVLTF. The CDR3 coding sequence is TGCGCCAGCAGTCAATTCTTGGGACAGAAGACACGATCTGGGGCCAACGTCCTGACTTTC.

The chain is built from TRBV28 and TRBJ2-5; TRBD1 matches 8 bases. Germline lookup yields CDR1 MDHEN and CDR2 SYDVKM. There are 15 residues in the CDR3. Germline trimming cut 5 bases from V and 2 bases from J; bases unmatched to any gene: 7. CDR3 coding DNA: TGTGCCAGCAGTCGAATCAGGGACAGGCAAGAGACCCAGTACTTC. It encodes CASSRIRDRQETQYF.

This clone has just a few counts. DNA for the CDR3: TGTGCCAGCGGCCATCCCCAGCATTTT. Translation: CASGHPQHF. V usage is TRBV28 and J usage is TRBJ1-5; D is ambiguous. CDR3 length: 9 residues. Germline assignment: CDR1 MDHEN and CDR2 SYDVKM. Trimming cost V 8 bases and J 10 bases, with 6 bases left between them.

The chain links TRBV19 to TRBJ2-1, with 9 bases lining up with TRBD1. Trimming removed 4 bases from V and 7 bases from J; junction bases left unmatched: 5. CDR1 and CDR2 (germline): LNHDA, SQIVND (reference sequence). The CDR3 runs 14 residues. CDR3 bases: TGTGCCAGTAGTACCGGACAGGGGTGGAATGAGCAGTTCTTC. Its protein is CASSTGQGWNEQFF.

With regard to this clone: This same CDR3 is encoded by further DNA sequences in the sample. The CDR3, as DNA: TGTGCCAGCAGCTTTCCTAACACCGGGGAGCTGTTTTTT. Its protein is CASSFPNTGELFF. The V call is TRBV7-9, the J call TRBJ2-2; D is unclear. The CDR3 is 13 amino acids. V lost 3 bases to trimming and J lost 2 bases, with 4 bases between them. Per the germline V gene, CDR1 is SEHNR and CDR2 is FQNEAQ (reference sequence). The variable domain in full, with the rest retrieved from reference TRBV7-9 and TRBJ2-2, is DTGVSQNPRHKITKRGQNVTFRCDPISEHNRLYWYRQTLGQGPEFLTYFQNEAQLEKSRLLSDRFSAERPKGSFSTLEIQRTEQGDSAMYLCASSFPNTGELFFGEGSRLTVL.

The chain has TRBV7-3 and TRBJ2-2; 11 bases map to TRBD2. The CDR3 has 16 residues. From germline, CDR1 is SGHTA and CDR2 FQGTGA. The V segment lost 3 bases and the J segment 8 bases; nucleotides outside the gene matches: 8. CDR3 sequence reads: CASSFLTSGTSGELFF. The CDR3 DNA sequence: TGTGCCAGCAGCTTCTTGACTAGCGGGACATCTGGGGAGCTGTTTTTT.

V and J are TRBV6-5 and TRBJ1-2; D is possibly TRBD1 (5 bases). The CDR3 runs to 14 residues. Germline V gives CDR1 MNHEY, CDR2 SVGAGI. Trimming took 0 bases from V and 6 from J, leaving 11 bases between them. DNA of the CDR3: TGTGCCAGCAGTTACTCGTTCCAGGGTAATGGCTACACCTTC. Protein: CASSYSFQGNGYTF.

This rearrangement joins TRBV5-5 to TRBJ1-2, with D maybe TRBD1 (6 bases). The germline V gene encodes CDR1 SGHKS and CDR2 YYEKEE (reference sequence). Trimming shortened V by 3 bases and J by 5 bases, and 17 bases separated the two germline ends. The CDR3 runs to 15 residues. CDR3 in DNA: TGTGCCAGCAGCTCCGCAGGGGCCCCGGGTTATGGCTACACCTTC. Its protein is CASSSAGAPGYGYTF.

The rearrangement uses TRBV11-2 and TRBJ2-7; 7 nucleotides agree with TRBD2. The CDR3 runs 14 residues. Germline-derived CDR1 and CDR2 are SGHAT and FQNNGV. Trimming at V came to 5 bases and at J to 0 bases, leaving 4 bases not matched to a gene. The CDR3 region is CASSMSGNSYEQYF. CDR3 DNA sequence: TGTGCCAGCAGCATGAGCGGGAACTCCTACGAGCAGTACTTC.

The chain is built from TRBV7-9 and TRBJ1-1; D possibly corresponds to TRBD1 (6 bases). Looked up from germline, CDR1 is SEHNR and CDR2 is FQNEAQ (reference sequence). CDR3 size: 14 residues. The V end was cut by 4 bases, the J end by 0 bases, with 9 bases between. Here the CDR3 DNA reads TGTGCCAGCAGCTCGGACAGATTGAACACTGAAGCTTTCTTT. This encodes CASSSDRLNTEAFF.

Concerning this clone: This same CDR3 is encoded by further DNA sequences in the sample. The V gene is TRBV27, the J gene TRBJ2-3, with D unclear. Trimming removed 4 bases from V and 4 bases from J, with 3 bases in between. The V gene's germline CDR1 is MNHEY and CDR2 SMNVEV (reference sequence). This CDR3 is 11 amino acids long. In DNA, the CDR3 is TGTGCCAGCAGTTACGCAGATACGCAGTATTTT. Amino acids: CASSYADTQYF.